A single sample is the source of the 11 T cell receptor beta chains below, sequenced in a study of T cell clonality in common variable immunodeficiency. Sequencing used immunoSEQ multiplex PCR; TCRdb keeps in-frame clones, though not all of them. The sample has some 60,000 clones, none seen only once. Sequencing input: peripheral blood mononuclear cells. These receptors were taken from a person aged 18 to 70 in good health.

This clone was seen many times. The sequenced fragment ends 3 residues before the CDR3 boundary, so the rest is inferred from the germline J gene. The rearrangement uses TRBV5-1 and TRBJ2-3; D might be TRBD2 (5 bases). Germline CDR1 reads SGHRS; CDR2 reads YFSETQ. V lost 4 bases to trimming and J lost 1 base, with 10 bases between them. CDR3 length: 14 residues. The sequenced CDR3 bases are TGCGCCAGCAGCGCAGCGGATCGCACAGATACG. It codes for CASSAADRTDT. The CDR3 as a whole reads CASSAADRTDTQYF. The full variable domain, completed using reference TRBV5-1 and TRBJ2-3, is KAGVTQTPRYLIKTRGQQVTLSCSPISGHRSVSWYQQTPGQGLQFLFEYFSETQRNKGNFPGRFSGRQFSNSRSEMNVSTLELGDSALYLCASSAADRTDTQYFGPGTRLTVL.

This clone was recorded at least ten times. The read gets to within 3 residues of the CDR3 end, and the germline J gene fills in the rest. J is TRBJ2-2 and V is TRBV7-9, with TRBD2 matching over 9 bases. CDR1 and CDR2 from the germline V gene are SEHNR and FQNEAQ (reference sequence). CDR3 size: 15 residues. Losses at the gene ends were 3 bases for V and 5 bases for J; bases not matched to a gene: 4. Incomplete CDR3 DNA: TGTGCCAGCAGCTTTTCGAGCGGGGGGACCGGGGAG. It encodes CASSFSSGGTGE. The entire CDR3 protein is CASSFSSGGTGELFF.

There are many counts of this clone. The read stops 3 residues short of the end of the CDR3; the missing end is completed from the germline J gene. The genes are TRBV20-1 and TRBJ2-7; the D is unclear. The CDR3 runs 11 residues. Germline-derived CDR1 and CDR2 are DFQATT and SNEGSKA (reference sequence). V was pared by 4 bases and J by 3 bases, with 7 bases between. Partial CDR3 DNA: TGCAGTGCTAAGGTCGTCTACGAG. This codes for CSAKVVYE. In full, the CDR3 reads CSAKVVYEQYF.

As for this clone: The read terminates 3 residues ahead of where the CDR3 ends, so the germline J gene completes it. This sequence joins TRBV2 and TRBJ1-1; 12 bases are shared with TRBD1. Germline V gene data show CDR1 as SNHLY and CDR2 as FYNNEI. CDR3 length: 14 residues. The CDR3 spells CASRAGTGGREAFF. Incomplete CDR3 DNA: TGTGCCAGCAGGGCCGGGACAGGGGGCCGGGAA.

This clone was seen repeatedly, ten times or more. The DNA read from the CDR3 is TGTGCCAGCAGTTTACTAGCGTTATACTCCTACAATGAG. Its translation: CASSLLALYSYNE. The entire CDR3 protein is CASSLLALYSYNEQFF. This rearrangement joins TRBV12-3 or TRBV12-4 to TRBJ2-1, with D possibly being TRBD2 (6 bases). The read gets to within 3 residues of the CDR3 end, and the germline J gene fills in the rest. CDR3 length equals 16 residues. V was trimmed by 2 bases and J by 0 bases, leaving 11 bases between them.

The sample holds many counts of this clone. The read falls 3 residues short of the CDR3 end, and the missing part is taken from the germline J gene. The rearrangement uses TRBV20-1 and TRBJ2-7; D possibly corresponds to TRBD1 (6 bases). V lost 3 bases to trimming and J lost 1 base, with 16 bases between them. This CDR3 has 15 residues. Germline CDR1 DFQATT, CDR2 SNEGSKA (reference sequence). The CDR3 DNA, read in part, is TGCAGTGCTAGGGCCTCAGGACAGAGTTCCTACGAG. Encoded protein: CSARASGQSSYE. The full CDR3 protein reads CSARASGQSSYEQYF.

This clone was counted at least ten times. From the germline J gene comes the end of the CDR3, since the read stops 3 residues before it. The same CDR3 arises from other DNA sequences in this sample as well. The rearrangement links TRBV7-9 to TRBJ2-7, with 8 bases identical to TRBD1. The germline V gene has CDR1 SEHNR and CDR2 FQNEAQ (reference sequence). This CDR3 is 14 amino acids long. J lost 3 bases, V lost 5 bases, and 6 bases had no gene match. The CDR3 bases that were read are TGTGCCAGCAGCCTCGGGACAGGCAACTACGAG. Encoded protein: CASSLGTGNYE. The full CDR3 reads CASSLGTGNYEQYF.

This clone was picked up many times. The read ends 3 residues shy of where the CDR3 ends; the end is completed using the germline J gene. The rearrangement links TRBV13 to TRBJ2-3; D might be TRBD1 (6 bases). Germline CDR1 is PRHDT and CDR2 is FYEKMQ (reference sequence). The CDR3 consists of 13 residues. CDR3 sequence: CASSPPTGHPQYF. The CDR3 DNA, read in part, is TGTGCCAGCAGCCCGCCGACAGGTCACCCG.

This clone has more than one count but fewer than ten. Sequencing ends 3 residues short of the CDR3 end; the germline J gene provides the rest. The chain couples TRBV30 to TRBJ2-7, with D perhaps matching TRBD2 (6 bases). The CDR3 extends over 14 amino acids. Germline CDR1 is GTSNPN and CDR2 is SVGIG (reference sequence). The ends were cut back, 0 bases at V and 2 bases at J, with 11 bases in the middle. The CDR3: CAWSVGSGTYEQYF. Incomplete CDR3 DNA: TGTGCCTGGAGTGTTGGTAGCGGAACCTACGAG.

This clone was seen ten or more times. The CDR3 goes on 3 residues after the read ends, and that part is filled in from the germline J gene. The chain uses TRBV6-2 or TRBV6-3 and TRBJ1-2; 10 nucleotides match TRBD1. There are 15 residues in the CDR3. Per the germline V gene, CDR1 is MNHEY and CDR2 is SVGEGT. Here the CDR3 reads CASSYPPGTGEGYTF. The DNA read from the CDR3 is TGTGCCAGCAGTTACCCACCCGGGACAGGGGAAGGC.

This clone was picked up many times. The read comes to an end 3 residues before the CDR3 does, leaving the germline J gene to fill in the end. This sequence joins TRBV28 and TRBJ2-7; 8 bases map to TRBD2. The CDR3 is 13 amino acids. V lost 10 bases, J lost 4 bases, and 9 bases stayed unmatched. From germline, CDR1 is MDHEN and CDR2 SYDVKM. The CDR3 sequence is CATDGREAYEQYF. The sequenced part of the CDR3 DNA is TGTGCCACCGACGGGCGGGAGGCTTACGAG.